This T cell receptor beta chain was sequenced during a study of CD8 T cells in ankylosing spondylitis (dated by TCRdb to about 2017). In the study overall: To find TCR variants linked to disease, the study profiled T cell receptor beta repertoires in ankylosing spondylitis patients and healthy donors. The whole study cohort included some 100 healthy donors and 25 ankylosing spondylitis patients. Peripheral blood samples were taken, and synovial fluid was additionally collected from ankylosing spondylitis patients.

With regard to this clonotype: No antigen is known for it. Base qualities are not at hand, and no much larger clone is one base apart.

Overall study outcomes, separate from this receptor: Some motif variants were previously reported in synovial fluid and blood of reactive arthritis patients, suggesting common disease-initiation mechanisms. According to the report, matched synovial fluid samples from ankylosing spondylitis patients were significantly enriched for the disease-linked clones. In peripheral blood, the disease-linked clones were found at relatively low frequencies and had a CD8+ phenotype. A TCR beta motif made up of eight highly homologous amino acid variants appeared to be characteristic of blood from ankylosing spondylitis patients.

Sequenced using an Illumina HiSeq 2500. Quantitative 5'-RACE with molecular barcodes was used to prepare TCR beta libraries. Turning to the authors' computational methods: A new computational method, built on a probabilistic model of VDJ rearrangement, was used to identify disease-linked TCR variants. TCRdb reran the public reads through fastp at Q25 and MiXCR, keeping productive beta chains. Rows matching on CDR3 protein sequence are summarized as one entry with the most common DNA and genes. These V and J calls derive from TCRdb rather than the authors' analysis. This sample comprises 300,000 to 350,000 distinct CDR3 sequences, about 14% of them detected only once. The top ten hold about 1% of the sample. CDR1 LGHDT and CDR2 YNNKEL were looked up in the germline V gene (reference sequence). V was cut back by 6 bases and J by 5 bases, leaving a gap of 16 bases between them. Reading from cysteine to phenylalanine, the CDR3 counts 14 amino acids. The CDR3 DNA has 42 bases and is translated from base 1.

The rearranged segments are TRBV3-1 and TRBJ1-1; the D segment could be TRBD1, given 6 matching bases. This TCR derives from a male donor with ankylosing spondylitis or in good health (not recorded which). The sample comprised blood, either unsorted or a sorted T cell fraction (not recorded which). The DNA sequence is as follows: TGTGCCAGCAGTCGTACAGGGTACGAAACTGAAGCTTTCTTT. Its translation is CASSRTGYETEAFF.